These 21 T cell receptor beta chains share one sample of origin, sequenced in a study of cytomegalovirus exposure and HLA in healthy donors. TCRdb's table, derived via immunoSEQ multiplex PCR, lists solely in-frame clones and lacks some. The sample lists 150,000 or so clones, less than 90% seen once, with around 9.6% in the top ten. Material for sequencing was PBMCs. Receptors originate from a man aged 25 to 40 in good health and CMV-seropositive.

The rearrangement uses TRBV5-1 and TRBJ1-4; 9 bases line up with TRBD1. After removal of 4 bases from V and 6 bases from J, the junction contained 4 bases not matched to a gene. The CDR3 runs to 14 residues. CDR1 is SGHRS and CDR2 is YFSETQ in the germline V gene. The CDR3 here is CASSPGTGYEKLFF. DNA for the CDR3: TGCGCCAGCAGCCCTGGGACAGGGTATGAAAAACTGTTTTTT. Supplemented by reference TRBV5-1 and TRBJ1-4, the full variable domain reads KAGVTQTPRYLIKTRGQQVTLSCSPISGHRSVSWYQQTPGQGLQFLFEYFSETQRNKGNFPGRFSGRQFSNSRSEMNVSTLELGDSALYLCASSPGTGYEKLFFGSGTQLSVL.

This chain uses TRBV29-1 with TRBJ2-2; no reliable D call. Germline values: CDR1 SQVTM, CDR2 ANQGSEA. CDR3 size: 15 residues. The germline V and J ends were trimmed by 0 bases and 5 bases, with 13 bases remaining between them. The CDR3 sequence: CSVEDETGWTGELFF. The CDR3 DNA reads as TGCAGCGTTGAAGATGAGACTGGTTGGACCGGGGAGCTGTTTTTT.

The DNA of the CDR3 is TGCGCCAGCAGCCTGGACATTTCCACCGGGGAGCTGTTTTTT. Its translation is CASSLDISTGELFF. The rearrangement links TRBV5-1 to TRBJ2-2, with a tentative D call TRBD1 (5 bases). CDR1 SGHRS and CDR2 YFSETQ come from the germline V gene. The CDR3 covers 14 residues. Trimming left V 4 bases short and J 4 bases short, with 11 bases between.

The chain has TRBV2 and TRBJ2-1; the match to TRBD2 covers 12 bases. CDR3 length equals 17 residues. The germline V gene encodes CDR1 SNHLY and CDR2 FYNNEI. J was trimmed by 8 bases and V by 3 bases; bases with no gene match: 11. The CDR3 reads CASSEFVGLAGGYEQFF. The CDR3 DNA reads TGTGCCAGCAGTGAGTTCGTAGGGCTAGCGGGAGGGTATGAGCAGTTCTTC.

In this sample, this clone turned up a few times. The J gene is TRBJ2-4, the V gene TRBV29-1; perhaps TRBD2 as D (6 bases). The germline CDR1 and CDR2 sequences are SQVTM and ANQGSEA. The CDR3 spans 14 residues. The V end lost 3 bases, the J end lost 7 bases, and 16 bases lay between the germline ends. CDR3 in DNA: TGCAGCGTTGACGGGACGGAGGGGACGAACATTCAGTACTTC. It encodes CSVDGTEGTNIQYF.

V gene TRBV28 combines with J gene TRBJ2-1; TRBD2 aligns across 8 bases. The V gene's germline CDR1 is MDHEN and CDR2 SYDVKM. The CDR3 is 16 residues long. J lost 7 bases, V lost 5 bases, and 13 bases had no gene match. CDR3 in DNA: TGTGCCAGCAGTCACTTCGGTGGCGGGAGGTTTAATGAGCAGTTCTTC. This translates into CASSHFGGGRFNEQFF.

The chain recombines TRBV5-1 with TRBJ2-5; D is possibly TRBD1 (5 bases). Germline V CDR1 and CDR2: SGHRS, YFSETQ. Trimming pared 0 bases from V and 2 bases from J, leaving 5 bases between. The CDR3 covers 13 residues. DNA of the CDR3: TGCGCCAGCAGCTTGGGGACACAAGAGACCCAGTACTTC. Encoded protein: CASSLGTQETQYF.

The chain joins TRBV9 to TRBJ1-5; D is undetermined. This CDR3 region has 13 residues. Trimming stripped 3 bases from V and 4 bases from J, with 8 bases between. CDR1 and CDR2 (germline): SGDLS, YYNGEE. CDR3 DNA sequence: TGTGCCAGCAGCGCTCAGACAAATCAGCCCCAGCATTTT. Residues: CASSAQTNQPQHF.

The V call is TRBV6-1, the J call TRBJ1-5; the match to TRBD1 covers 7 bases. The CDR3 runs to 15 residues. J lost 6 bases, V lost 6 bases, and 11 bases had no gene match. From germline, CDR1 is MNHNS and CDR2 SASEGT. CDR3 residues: CASSAGTDLLQPQHF. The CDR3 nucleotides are TGTGCCAGCAGCGCGGGGACAGATCTTCTTCAGCCCCAGCATTTT.

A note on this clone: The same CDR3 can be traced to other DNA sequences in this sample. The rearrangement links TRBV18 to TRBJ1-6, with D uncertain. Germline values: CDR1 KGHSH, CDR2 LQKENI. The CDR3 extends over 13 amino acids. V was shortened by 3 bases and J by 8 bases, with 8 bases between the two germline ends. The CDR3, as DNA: TGTGCCAGCTCACCGACCGGGGATTCACCCCTCCACTTT. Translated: CASSPTGDSPLHF.

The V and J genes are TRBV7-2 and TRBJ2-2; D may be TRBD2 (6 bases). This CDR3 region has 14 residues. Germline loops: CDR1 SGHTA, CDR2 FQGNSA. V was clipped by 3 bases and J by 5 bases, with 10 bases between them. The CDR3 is CASSFSGVTGELFF. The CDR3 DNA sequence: TGTGCCAGCAGCTTTTCGGGGGTTACCGGGGAGCTGTTTTTT.

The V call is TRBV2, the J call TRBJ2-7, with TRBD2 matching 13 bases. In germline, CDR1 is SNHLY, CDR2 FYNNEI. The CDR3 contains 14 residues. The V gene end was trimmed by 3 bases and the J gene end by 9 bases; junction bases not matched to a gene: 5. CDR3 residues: CASSDSTSGRVQYF. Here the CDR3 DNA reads TGTGCCAGCAGTGACTCTACTAGCGGGAGGGTGCAGTACTTC.

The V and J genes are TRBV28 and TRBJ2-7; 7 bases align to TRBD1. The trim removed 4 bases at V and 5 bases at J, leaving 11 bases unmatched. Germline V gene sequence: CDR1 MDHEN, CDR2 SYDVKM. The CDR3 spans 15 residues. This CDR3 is CASSSLPQGSNEQYF. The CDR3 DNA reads TGTGCCAGCAGTTCGCTCCCACAGGGGTCCAACGAGCAGTACTTC.

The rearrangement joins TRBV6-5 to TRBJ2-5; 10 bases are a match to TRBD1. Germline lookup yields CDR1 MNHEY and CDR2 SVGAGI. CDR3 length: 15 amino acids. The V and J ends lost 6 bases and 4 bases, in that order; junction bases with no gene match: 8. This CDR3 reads CASSSSRDRGETQYF. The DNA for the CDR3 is TGTGCCAGCAGCTCATCCCGGGACAGGGGAGAGACCCAGTACTTC.

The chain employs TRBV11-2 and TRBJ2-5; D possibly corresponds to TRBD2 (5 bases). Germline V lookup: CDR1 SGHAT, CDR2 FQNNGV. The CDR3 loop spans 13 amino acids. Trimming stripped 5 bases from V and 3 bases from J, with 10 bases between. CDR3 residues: CASSQTGKETQYF. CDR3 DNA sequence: TGTGCCAGCAGCCAGACGGGAAAAGAGACCCAGTACTTC. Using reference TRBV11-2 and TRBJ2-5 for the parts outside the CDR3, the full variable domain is EAGVAQSPRYKIIEKRQSVAFWCNPISGHATLYWYQQILGQGPKLLIQFQNNGVVDDSQLPKDRFSAERLKGVDSTLKIQPAKLEDSAVYLCASSQTGKETQYFGPGTRLLVL.

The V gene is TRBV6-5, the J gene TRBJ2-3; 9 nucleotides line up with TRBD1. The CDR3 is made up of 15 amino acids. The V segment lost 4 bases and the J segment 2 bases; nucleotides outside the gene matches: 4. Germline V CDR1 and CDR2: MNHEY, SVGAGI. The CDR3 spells CASSSGTGITDTQYF. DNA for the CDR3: TGTGCCAGCAGTTCTGGGACAGGGATCACAGATACGCAGTATTTT.

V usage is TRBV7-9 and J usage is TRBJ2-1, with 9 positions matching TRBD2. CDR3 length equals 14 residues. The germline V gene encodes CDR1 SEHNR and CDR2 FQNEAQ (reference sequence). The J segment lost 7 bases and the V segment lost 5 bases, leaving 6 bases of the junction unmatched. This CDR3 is CASSLGTSTNEQFF. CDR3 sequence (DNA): TGTGCCAGCAGCCTAGGGACTAGCACTAATGAGCAGTTCTTC.

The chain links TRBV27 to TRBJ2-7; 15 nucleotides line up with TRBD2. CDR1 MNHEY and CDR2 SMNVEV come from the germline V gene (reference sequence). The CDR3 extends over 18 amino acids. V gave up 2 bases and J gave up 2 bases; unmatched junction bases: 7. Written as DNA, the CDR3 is TGTGCCAGCAGTTTACGGGGACTAGCGGGGGGCCCGACCTACGAGCAGTACTTC. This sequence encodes CASSLRGLAGGPTYEQYF.

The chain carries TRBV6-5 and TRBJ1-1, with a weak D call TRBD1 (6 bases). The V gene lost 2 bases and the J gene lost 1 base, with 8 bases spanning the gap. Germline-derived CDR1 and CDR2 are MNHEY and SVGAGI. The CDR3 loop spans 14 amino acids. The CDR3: CASSYMTGNTEAFF. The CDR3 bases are TGTGCCAGCAGTTACATGACAGGGAACACTGAAGCTTTCTTT.

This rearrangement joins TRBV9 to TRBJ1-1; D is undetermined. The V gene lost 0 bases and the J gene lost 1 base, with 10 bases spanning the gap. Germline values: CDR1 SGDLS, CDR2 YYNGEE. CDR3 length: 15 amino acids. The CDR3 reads CASSVAVGANTEAFF. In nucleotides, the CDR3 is TGTGCCAGCAGCGTAGCCGTAGGAGCGAACACTGAAGCTTTCTTT.

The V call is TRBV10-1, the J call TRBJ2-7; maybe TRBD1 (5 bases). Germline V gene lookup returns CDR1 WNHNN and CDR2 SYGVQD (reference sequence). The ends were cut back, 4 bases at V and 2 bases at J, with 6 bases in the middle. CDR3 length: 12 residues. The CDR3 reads CASSAGTYEQYF. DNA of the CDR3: TGCGCCAGCAGTGCAGGGACCTACGAGCAGTACTTC.